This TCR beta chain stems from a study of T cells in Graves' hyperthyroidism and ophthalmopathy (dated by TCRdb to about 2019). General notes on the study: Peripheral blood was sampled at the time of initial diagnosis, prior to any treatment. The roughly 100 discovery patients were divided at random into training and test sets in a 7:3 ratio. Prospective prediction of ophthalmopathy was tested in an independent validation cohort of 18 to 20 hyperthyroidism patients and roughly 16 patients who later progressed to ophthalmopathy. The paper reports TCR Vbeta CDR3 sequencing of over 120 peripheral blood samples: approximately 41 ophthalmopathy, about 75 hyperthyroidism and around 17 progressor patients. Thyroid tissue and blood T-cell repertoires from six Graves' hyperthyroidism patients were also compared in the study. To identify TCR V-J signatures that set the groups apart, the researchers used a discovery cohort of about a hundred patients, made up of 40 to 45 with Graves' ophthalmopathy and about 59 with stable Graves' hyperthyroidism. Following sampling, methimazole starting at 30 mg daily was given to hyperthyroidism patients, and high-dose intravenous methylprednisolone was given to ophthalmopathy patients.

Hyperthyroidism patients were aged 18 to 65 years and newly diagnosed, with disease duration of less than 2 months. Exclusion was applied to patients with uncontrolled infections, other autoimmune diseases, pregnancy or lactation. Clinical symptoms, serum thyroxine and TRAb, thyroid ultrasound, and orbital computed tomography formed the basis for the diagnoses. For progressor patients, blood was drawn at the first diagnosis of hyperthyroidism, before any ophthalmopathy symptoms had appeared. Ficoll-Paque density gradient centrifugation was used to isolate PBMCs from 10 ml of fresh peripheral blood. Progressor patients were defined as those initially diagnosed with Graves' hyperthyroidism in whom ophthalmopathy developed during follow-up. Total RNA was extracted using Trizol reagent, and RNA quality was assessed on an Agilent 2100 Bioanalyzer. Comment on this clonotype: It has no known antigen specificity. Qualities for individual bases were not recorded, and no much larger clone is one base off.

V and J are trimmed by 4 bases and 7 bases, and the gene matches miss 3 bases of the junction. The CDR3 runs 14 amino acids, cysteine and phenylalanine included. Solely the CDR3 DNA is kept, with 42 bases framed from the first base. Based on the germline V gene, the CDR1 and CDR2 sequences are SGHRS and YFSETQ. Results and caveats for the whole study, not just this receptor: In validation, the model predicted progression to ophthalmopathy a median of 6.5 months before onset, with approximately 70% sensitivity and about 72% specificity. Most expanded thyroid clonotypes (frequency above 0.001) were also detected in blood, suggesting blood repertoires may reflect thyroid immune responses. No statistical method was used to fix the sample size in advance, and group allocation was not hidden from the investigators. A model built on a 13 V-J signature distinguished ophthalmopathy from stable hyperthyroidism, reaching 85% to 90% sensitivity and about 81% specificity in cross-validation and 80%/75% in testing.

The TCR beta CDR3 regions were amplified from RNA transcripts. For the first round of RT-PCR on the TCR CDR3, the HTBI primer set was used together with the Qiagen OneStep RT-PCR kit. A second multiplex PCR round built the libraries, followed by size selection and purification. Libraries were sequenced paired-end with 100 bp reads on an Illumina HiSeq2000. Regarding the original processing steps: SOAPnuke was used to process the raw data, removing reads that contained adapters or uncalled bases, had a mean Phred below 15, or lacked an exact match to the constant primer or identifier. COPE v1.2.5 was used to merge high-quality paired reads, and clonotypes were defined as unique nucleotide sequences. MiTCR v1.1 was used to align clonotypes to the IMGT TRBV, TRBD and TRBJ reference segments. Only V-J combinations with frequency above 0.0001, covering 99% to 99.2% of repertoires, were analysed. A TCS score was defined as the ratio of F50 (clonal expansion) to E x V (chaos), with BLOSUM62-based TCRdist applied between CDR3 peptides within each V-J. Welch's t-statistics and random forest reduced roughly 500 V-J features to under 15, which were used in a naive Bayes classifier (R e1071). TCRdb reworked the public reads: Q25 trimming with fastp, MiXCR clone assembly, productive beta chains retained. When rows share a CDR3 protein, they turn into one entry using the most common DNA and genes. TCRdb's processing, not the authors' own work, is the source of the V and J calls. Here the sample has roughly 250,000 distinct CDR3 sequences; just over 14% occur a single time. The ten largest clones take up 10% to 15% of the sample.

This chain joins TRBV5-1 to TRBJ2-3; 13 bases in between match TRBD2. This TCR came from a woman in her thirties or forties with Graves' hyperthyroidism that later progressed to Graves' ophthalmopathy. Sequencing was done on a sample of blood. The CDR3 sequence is CASSVGTSGNTQYF. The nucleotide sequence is TGCGCCAGCAGCGTGGGGACTAGCGGGAATACGCAGTATTTT.